This T cell receptor (beta chain) came from a study of a mutant IDH1 vaccine in newly diagnosed glioma. About the research overall: Sex distribution of treated patients was roughly 60% male and around 38% female; mean age was 40.4 years. Study-level points and caveats: Vaccination induced immune responses in about 93% of patients.

With 7 bases clipped from V and 8 bases from J, the junction kept 16 bases outside the gene matches. The CDR3 sequence is 15 residues long. As for time point: baseline, week 1 (first vaccination visit). Treatment here: pre-vaccination baseline after standard-of-care therapy. As concerns this clone: Its antigen is still unknown.

Generated by immunoSEQ multiplex PCR, the TCRdb table keeps only in-frame clones and is missing some. Altogether around 24,000 clones are present, about 92% being singletons, with the ten largest covering 1% to 1.5%. Sequencing used PBMCs, obtained from a glioma patient treated with radiotherapy, temozolomide or both. The source is a middle-aged man with glioma. The rearrangement uses TRBV6-7 and TRBJ1-2, with 7 bases aligning to TRBD1. TRBV6-7 is placed among ORFs of uncertain function. CDR3 in amino acids: CASTRNQTGLGGYTF. The CDR3 DNA is TGTGCCAGCACCCGAAATCAGACAGGGTTAGGGGGCTACACCTTC.